This passage covers 15 T cell receptor beta chains from one sample sequenced in a study of OX40 agonist ivuxolimab in advanced cancers. This table comes from immunoSEQ multiplex PCR, and its TCRdb copy is limited to in-frame clones, with some not included. The sample yields roughly 98,000 clones, just under 85% seen once. The sequenced sample was CD4+ or CD8+ T cells sorted from blood, obtained in a trial of the OX40 agonist ivuxolimab. The source is an adult with an advanced solid tumor such as melanoma, head and neck, liver or kidney cancer.

V usage is TRBV5-1 and J usage is TRBJ2-7; 7 bases line up with TRBD1. The junction had 7 bases not matched to a gene; V was cut back by 4 bases and J by 3 bases. Germline assignment: CDR1 SGHRS and CDR2 YFSETQ. CDR3 length: 14 residues. DNA for the CDR3: TGCGCCAGCAGCGCCGGGACAGTCGACTACGAGCAGTACTTC. Its protein product is CASSAGTVDYEQYF.

The V gene is TRBV7-3, the J gene TRBJ1-2; D unclear. Looked up from germline, CDR1 is SGHTA and CDR2 is FQGTGA. V shed 2 bases and J shed 0 bases, with 10 bases lying between them. The CDR3 length is 15 residues. The CDR3 is CASSLVAPTNYGYTF. As DNA, the CDR3 is TGTGCCAGCAGCTTAGTGGCACCTACTAACTATGGCTACACCTTC.

This chain links TRBV5-1 with TRBJ2-5, with a tentative D call TRBD2 (5 bases). Between the trimmed V and J ends, which lost 0 bases and 1 base, there was a span of 10 bases. The CDR3 loop spans 15 amino acids. Germline V CDR1 and CDR2: SGHRS, YFSETQ. CDR3 sequence reads: CASSLASGSQETQYF. The CDR3 DNA reads TGCGCCAGCAGCTTGGCCTCTGGGAGCCAAGAGACCCAGTACTTC.

This chain links TRBV18 with TRBJ2-5; D uncertain. The better agreement between TRBJ2-7 and the DNA end casts doubt on the J call. The CDR3 contains 13 residues. CDR1 is KGHSH, CDR2 LQKENI, per germline. In DNA, the CDR3 is TGTGCCAGCTCACCACTTGACGGGTACGAGCAGTACTTC. Encoded protein: CASSPLDGYEQYF.

The chain is built from TRBV5-4 and TRBJ2-3; TRBD2 matches at 9 bases. The CDR3 consists of 16 residues. CDR1 is SGHNT and CDR2 is YYREEE in the germline V gene (reference sequence). The V segment lost 2 bases and the J segment 5 bases; nucleotides outside the gene matches: 9. The CDR3 coding sequence is TGTGCCAGCAGCTTCTTATGGCGGGAGGGCGGAGATACGCAGTATTTT. It yields the protein CASSFLWREGGDTQYF.

This clone was seen a handful of times. V usage is TRBV29-1 and J usage is TRBJ1-1; D is undetermined. The germline V and J ends were trimmed by 1 base and 1 base, with 7 bases remaining between them. This CDR3 contains 13 residues. The germline gives CDR1 SQVTM, CDR2 ANQGSEA. In DNA, the CDR3 is TGCAGCGTTGAAGGCACCCCGAACACTGAAGCTTTCTTT. Translated: CSVEGTPNTEAFF. Based on the CDR3 plus reference TRBV29-1 and TRBJ1-1, the full variable domain is SAVISQKPSRDICQRGTSLTIQCQVDSQVTMMFWYRQQPGQSLTLIATANQGSEATYESGFVIDKFPISRPNLTFSTLTVSNMSPEDSSIYLCSVEGTPNTEAFFGQGTRLTVV.

The chain links TRBV7-3 to TRBJ1-1; D remains ambiguous. V lost 8 bases and J lost 1, with 11 bases in between. There are 13 residues in the CDR3. Germline V CDR1 and CDR2: SGHTA, FQGTGA. The CDR3 sequence: CASGPPGNTEAFF. DNA of the CDR3: TGTGCCAGCGGGCCTCCGGGGAACACTGAAGCTTTCTTT.

The rearrangement joins TRBV11-1 to TRBJ2-5, with 8 bases lining up with TRBD2. Germline V lookup: CDR1 SGHAT, CDR2 FQDESV (reference sequence). The CDR3 has 16 amino acids. After removal of 1 base from V and 5 bases from J, the junction contained 9 bases not matched to a gene. The CDR3 is CASSLDSGTGGETQYF. In DNA form, the CDR3 reads TGTGCCAGCAGCTTAGATTCGGGTACGGGAGGGGAGACCCAGTACTTC.

V is TRBV19 and J is TRBJ1-2, with 7 bases that match TRBD1. The ends lost 7 bases at V and 11 bases at J; junction bases unmatched: 13. CDR1 is LNHDA, CDR2 SQIVND, per germline (reference sequence). The CDR3 is 13 residues long. The CDR3 nucleotides are TGTGCCAGTACCAACCAGGGGGAGCGGATGTACACCTTC. This codes for CASTNQGERMYTF.

The gene calls are TRBV9 and TRBJ1-2; tentatively, D is TRBD1 (6 bases). This CDR3 comprises 14 residues. Germline CDR1 is SGDLS and CDR2 is YYNGEE. Trimming shortened V by 4 bases and J by 3 bases, and 13 bases separated the two germline ends. CDR3 amino acids: CASSLETGYYGYTF. CDR3 DNA sequence: TGTGCCAGCAGCCTCGAAACAGGGTACTATGGCTACACCTTC. The full variable domain, its missing parts supplied by reference TRBV9 and TRBJ1-2, is DSGVTQTPKHLITATGQRVTLRCSPRSGDLSVYWYQQSLDQGLQFLIQYYNGEERAKGNILERFSAQQFPDLHSELNLSSLELGDSALYFCASSLETGYYGYTFGSGTRLTVV.

This chain's CDR3 is CASSQAGAYMNTEAFF. The CDR3 region has the DNA TGTGCCAGCAGCCAGGCCGGGGCGTACATGAACACTGAAGCTTTCTTT. The chain recombines TRBV7-9 with TRBJ1-1, with TRBD1 as a possible D gene (5 bases). From germline, CDR1 is SEHNR and CDR2 FQNEAQ (reference sequence). The CDR3 is made up of 16 amino acids. The V end was cut by 5 bases, the J end by 0 bases, with 16 bases between.

This rearrangement joins TRBV7-7 to TRBJ2-3; unclear D gene. Germline V gene sequence: CDR1 SSHAT, CDR2 FNYEAQ (reference sequence). The length of the CDR3 is 14 residues. Trimming shortened V by 1 base and J by 0 bases, and 5 bases separated the two germline ends. The CDR3 DNA sequence: TGTGCCAGCAGCTTAGGGGCTAGCACAGATACGCAGTATTTT. The encoded protein is CASSLGASTDTQYF.

The V call is TRBV5-1, the J call TRBJ2-5; TRBD2 matches at 13 bases. J was trimmed by 5 bases and V by 3 bases; bases with no gene match: 4. The CDR3 runs 15 residues. The V gene's germline CDR1 is SGHRS and CDR2 YFSETQ. As DNA, the CDR3 is TGCGCCAGCAGCTCACTAGCGGGAGGGTGGGAGACCCAGTACTTC. Its protein product is CASSSLAGGWETQYF.

This chain connects TRBV29-1 to TRBJ2-7; a weak D match, TRBD2 (6 bases). Trimming left V 4 bases short and J 1 base short, with 11 bases between. CDR3 size: 13 residues. Germline V gene data show CDR1 as SQVTM and CDR2 as ANQGSEA. Here the CDR3 reads CSVGRGTSYEQYF. The DNA for the CDR3 is TGCAGCGTTGGGAGGGGAACTTCCTACGAGCAGTACTTC.

The chain uses TRBV7-2 and TRBJ1-5; 7 bases fit TRBD1. Germline V CDR1 and CDR2: SGHTA, FQGNSA. The CDR3 is made up of 16 amino acids. V lost 3 bases, J lost 0 bases, and 5 bases stayed unmatched. The CDR3 region has the DNA TGTGCCAGCAGCTTCGGGACAGCTTATAGCAATCAGCCCCAGCATTTT. It is translated as CASSFGTAYSNQPQHF.